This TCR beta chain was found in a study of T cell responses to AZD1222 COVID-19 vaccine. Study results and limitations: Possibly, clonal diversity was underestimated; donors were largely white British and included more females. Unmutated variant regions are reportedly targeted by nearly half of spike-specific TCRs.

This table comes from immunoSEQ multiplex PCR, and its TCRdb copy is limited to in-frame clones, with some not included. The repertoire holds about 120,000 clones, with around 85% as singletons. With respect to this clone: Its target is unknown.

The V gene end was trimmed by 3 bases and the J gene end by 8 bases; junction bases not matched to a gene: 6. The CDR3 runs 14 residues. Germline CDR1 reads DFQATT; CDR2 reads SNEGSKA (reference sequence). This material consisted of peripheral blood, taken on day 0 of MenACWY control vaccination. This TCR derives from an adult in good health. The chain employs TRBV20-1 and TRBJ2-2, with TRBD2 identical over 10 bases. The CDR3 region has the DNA TGCAGTGCTAGTTGGGCTAGCGGGGGTGGGGAGCTGTTTTTT. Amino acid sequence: CSASWASGGGELFF.